This T cell receptor beta chain derives from a study of shared clonotypes between healthy human individuals. TCRdb's table, derived via immunoSEQ multiplex PCR, lists solely in-frame clones and lacks some. The sample consists of around 600,000 clones, around 96% of them appearing once. Study-wide points: Represented genetic and exposure-history diversity was restricted by having few donors. The study's rarefaction showed incomplete sorted-subset sequencing despite large depth.

Deletions cut 0 bases from V and 1 base from J, with 7 bases between. This CDR3 is built from 14 residues. Germline V gene lookup returns CDR1 SGHDT and CDR2 YYEEEE. Naive-designated CD8 cells lacked CD45RO, were positively enriched for CCR7, and omitted terminally differentiated effector memory CD45RA+ cells. Donors were healthy HIV-negative adults without recent acute infections or vaccinations. About this clone: What it recognizes is unknown.

The clonotype originates from a woman aged 30 to 39 in good health. The rearrangement joins TRBV5-6 to TRBJ1-2; D unclear. Specimen: naive CD8+ T cells sorted from blood. The CDR3 region is CASSLVGSNYGYTF. CDR3 sequence (DNA): TGTGCCAGCAGCTTGGTCGGCAGTAACTATGGCTACACCTTC.